The 31 T cell receptor beta chains in this list originate from one sample, sequenced in a study of early T cells in non-severe SARS-CoV-2 infection. TCRdb reanalysed the 5' RACE reads using MiXCR and keeps one entry per CDR3 protein. The table records 85,000 to 120,000 distinct CDR3 sequences, around 13% of them present only once. Material for sequencing was whole blood. All receptors come from an adult who was a healthcare worker with PCR-confirmed SARS-CoV-2 infection or an uninfected control (not recorded which).

This clonotype was picked up a small number of times. Germline is not matched at one junction end, which may reflect a read error. The chain joins TRBV7-9 to TRBJ1-2, with D unclear. The CDR3 is 11 residues long. Germline CDR1 is SEHNR and CDR2 is FQNEAQ (reference sequence). CDR3 in amino acids: CASSPSRCCLF. DNA for the CDR3: TGTGCCAGCAGTCCAAGCCGGTGTTGCTTGTTC.

This clonotype has ten or more counts. The CDR3 DNA follows: TGTGCCAGCAGCCCGTCCGGGACAGGGTTCCCTAGCACAGATACGCAGTATTTT. It yields the protein CASSPSGTGFPSTDTQYF. The chain uses TRBV9 and TRBJ2-3, with 9 bases lining up with TRBD1. The CDR3 loop spans 18 amino acids. V shed 4 bases, J shed 0 bases, and the junction held 12 bases outside the gene matches. Germline V gene sequence: CDR1 SGDLS, CDR2 YYNGEE.

This clonotype was found many times. The chain has TRBV7-8 and TRBJ1-1; 7 bases line up with TRBD1. Germline CDR1 is SGHVS and CDR2 is FQNEAQ. V lost 4 bases and J lost 0; bases outside the gene matches: 5. This CDR3 spans 15 amino acids. This CDR3 reads CASSSQGIMNTEAFF. As DNA, the CDR3 is TGTGCCAGCAGCTCACAGGGGATAATGAACACTGAAGCTTTCTTT.

Points on this clonotype: A junction end diverges from the germline sequence, so it may reflect a read error. This sequence joins TRBV10-2 and TRBJ1-1; 7 bases agree with TRBD1. The CDR3 spans 15 residues. Germline V lookup: CDR1 WSHSY, CDR2 SAAADI. The CDR3: CASRGTAMPNTETFF. The CDR3 DNA is TGCGCCAGCAGGGGGACAGCAATGCCAAACACTGAAACTTTCTTT.

The V call is TRBV4-3, the J call TRBJ2-1; weak D call: TRBD2 (6 bases). V was clipped by 3 bases and J by 7 bases, with 10 bases between them. Per the germline V gene, CDR1 is LGHNA and CDR2 is YSLEER. The CDR3 is 13 amino acids. This CDR3 is CASSQGSGNEQFF. The CDR3 DNA is TGCGCCAGCAGCCAGGGTAGCGGTAATGAGCAGTTCTTC.

This chain uses TRBV3-1 with TRBJ1-1; D gene unclear. The ends were cut back, 4 bases at V and 11 bases at J, with 17 bases in the middle. CDR3 length: 13 residues. Germline V lookup: CDR1 LGHDT, CDR2 YNNKEL (reference sequence). The CDR3 DNA reads TGTGCCAGCAGCCCTAATATCGGCTTCGAGGCTTTCTTT. It encodes CASSPNIGFEAFF.

This clonotype came up a few times. The chain links TRBV20-1 to TRBJ2-3; TRBD2 aligns across 11 bases. The V segment lost 2 bases and the J segment 2 bases; nucleotides outside the gene matches: 6. This CDR3 is 16 amino acids long. The germline V gene has CDR1 DFQATT and CDR2 SNEGSKA (reference sequence). The CDR3 DNA reads as TGCAGTGCTAGATTAGCGGGAGGGTCTAACACAGATACGCAGTATTTT. Translated, it gives CSARLAGGSNTDTQYF.

There are a few counts of this clonotype. The chain joins TRBV6-5 to TRBJ1-4; D is perhaps TRBD1 (5 bases). The CDR3 consists of 18 residues. V was shortened by 8 bases and J by 5 bases, with 27 bases between the two germline ends. Germline CDR1 is MNHEY and CDR2 is SVGAGI. The DNA of the CDR3 is TGTGCCAGCGGCGTTTTAGGTGGGGCAAGGCTCAGGAATGAAAAACTGTTTTTT. Amino acids: CASGVLGGARLRNEKLFF.

A remark on this clonotype: A single base separates this from a much larger clone, so it may be a read error. The CDR3 protein is CSARERQQESQYF. In nucleotides, the CDR3 is TGCAGTGCCAGGGAGAGGCAGCAAGAGTCCCAGTACTTC. J is TRBJ2-5 and V is TRBV20-1; TRBD1 or TRBD2 may be the D gene (5 bases each). The CDR3 loop spans 13 amino acids. Germline lookup yields CDR1 DFQATT and CDR2 SNEGSKA (reference sequence).

This clonotype was recorded many times. V is TRBV20-1 and J is TRBJ1-1; D remains unclear. Germline CDR1 reads DFQATT; CDR2 reads SNEGSKA (reference sequence). The CDR3 loop spans 14 amino acids. V lost 6 bases, J lost 2 bases, and 16 bases lay in between. Here the CDR3 reads CSARELDSNTEAFF. The CDR3 DNA follows: TGCAGTGCCCGAGAGCTGGACTCCAACACTGAAGCTTTCTTT.

This chain joins TRBV4-1 and TRBJ2-3; D unresolved. Trimming removed 3 bases at V and 4 bases at J, with 5 bases between. The CDR3 spans 12 residues. Germline assignment: CDR1 MGHRA and CDR2 YSYEKL. This CDR3 reads CASSHRADTQYF. The CDR3 DNA reads as TGCGCCAGCAGCCACCGAGCAGATACGCAGTATTTT.

The sample holds many counts of this clonotype. The chain is built from TRBV11-2 and TRBJ2-7; 8 nucleotides line up with TRBD1. CDR1 is SGHAT, CDR2 FQNNGV, per germline. V lost 5 bases to trimming and J lost 5 bases; unmatched junction nucleotides: 5. The CDR3 extends over 13 amino acids. Written as DNA, the CDR3 is TGTGCCAGCAGCACCGGACAGGGAGACGAGCAGTACTTC. Protein sequence: CASSTGQGDEQYF.

The table lists this clonotype with a few counts. The rearrangement joins TRBV4-2 to TRBJ1-4; the D gene is possibly TRBD1 (5 bases). V gave up 0 bases and J gave up 7 bases, with 15 bases separating them. The CDR3 sequence is 16 residues long. The V gene's germline CDR1 is LGHNA and CDR2 YNFKEQ. CDR3 sequence reads: CASSQDRGERGEKLFF. DNA for the CDR3: TGTGCCAGCAGCCAAGATCGAGGGGAAAGGGGTGAAAAACTGTTTTTT.

The sample holds many counts of this clonotype. V is TRBV6-6 and J is TRBJ2-7, with D unresolved. The CDR3 has 15 residues. Germline V gene lookup returns CDR1 MNHNY and CDR2 SVGAGI (reference sequence). The V end lost 0 bases, the J end lost 0 bases, and 9 bases lay between the germline ends. The CDR3 reads CASSYSMAGSYEQYF. DNA of the CDR3: TGTGCCAGCAGTTACTCGATGGCCGGCTCCTACGAGCAGTACTTC.

Only a few counts were recorded for this clonotype. The J gene is TRBJ2-3, the V gene TRBV20-1; TRBD2 matches at 13 bases. Germline trimming cut 6 bases from V and 4 bases from J; bases unmatched to any gene: 4. Germline CDR1 DFQATT, CDR2 SNEGSKA (reference sequence). This CDR3 has 14 residues. CDR3 sequence: CSAPGLAGSDTQYF. As DNA, the CDR3 is TGCAGTGCCCCGGGACTAGCGGGATCAGATACGCAGTATTTT.

At least ten counts were recorded for this clonotype. This rearrangement joins TRBV29-1 to TRBJ1-1, with D perhaps matching TRBD1 (5 bases). Germline-derived CDR1 and CDR2 are SQVTM and ANQGSEA. The CDR3 loop spans 13 amino acids. The germline V and J ends were trimmed by 4 bases and 8 bases, with 17 bases remaining between them. This CDR3 is CSVGSVGPHEAFF. CDR3 sequence (DNA): TGCAGCGTTGGGTCCGTGGGGCCTCACGAAGCTTTCTTT.

This clonotype has ten or more counts. This chain uses TRBV20-1 with TRBJ2-7; 9 bases are shared with TRBD2. The CDR3 is 16 residues long. Germline CDR1 and CDR2: DFQATT and SNEGSKA (reference sequence). Trimming at V came to 6 bases and at J to 3 bases, leaving 15 bases not matched to a gene. The DNA for the CDR3 is TGCAGTGCCCGACTCCTAGCGGGAACTTTTGGCTACGAGCAGTACTTC. Protein sequence: CSARLLAGTFGYEQYF.

V is TRBV28 and J is TRBJ2-7, with no clear D. The CDR3 spans 12 residues. The V and J ends lost 6 bases and 0 bases respectively, with 6 bases between them. Germline CDR1 is MDHEN and CDR2 is SYDVKM. The CDR3 DNA reads TGTGCCAGCAGCCAGGTCTCCTACGAGCAGTACTTC. This encodes CASSQVSYEQYF.

The V and J genes are TRBV29-1 and TRBJ1-2; D is possibly TRBD1 (6 bases). CDR3 length equals 12 residues. Germline V gene data show CDR1 as SQVTM and CDR2 as ANQGSEA. The V end was cut by 4 bases, the J end by 8 bases, with 14 bases between. CDR3 residues: CSVVGGRWGYTF. Written as DNA, the CDR3 is TGCAGCGTTGTCGGGGGGCGCTGGGGCTACACCTTC. Full variable domain (missing parts from reference TRBV29-1 and TRBJ1-2): SAVISQKPSRDICQRGTSLTIQCQVDSQVTMMFWYRQQPGQSLTLIATANQGSEATYESGFVIDKFPISRPNLTFSTLTVSNMSPEDSSIYLCSVVGGRWGYTFGSGTRLTVV.

Only a few counts were recorded for this clonotype. This chain links TRBV29-1 with TRBJ1-3; D is ambiguous. V lost 5 bases to trimming and J lost 0 bases, with 5 bases between them. This CDR3 contains 12 residues. Per the germline V gene, CDR1 is SQVTM and CDR2 is ANQGSEA. The DNA for the CDR3 is TGCAGCGTTTTTAGCTCTGGAAACACCATATATTTT. Residues: CSVFSSGNTIYF.

Many counts were recorded for this clonotype. The rearrangement joins TRBV5-1 to TRBJ2-7; D remains unclear. Germline-derived CDR1 and CDR2 are SGHRS and YFSETQ. CDR3 length: 14 residues. Trimming stripped 2 bases from V and 0 bases from J, with 9 bases between. Here the CDR3 DNA reads TGCGCCAGCAGCTTAAGCGCTAGCTCCTACGAGCAGTACTTC. It codes for CASSLSASSYEQYF.

A few counts support this clonotype. The chain carries TRBV23-1 and TRBJ2-7; TRBD2 matches at 11 bases. TRBV23-1 is an ORF; its function is uncertain. This CDR3 comprises 18 residues. The V segment lost 0 bases and the J segment 4 bases; nucleotides outside the gene matches: 11. DNA of the CDR3: TGCGCCAGCAGTCAATCGGTGGGCGGTAGCGGGAGGGGATACGAGCAGTACTTC. Translation: CASSQSVGGSGRGYEQYF.

This clonotype appeared once. This chain uses TRBV15 with TRBJ2-2, with TRBD2 as a possible D gene (6 bases). V dropped 4 bases and J dropped 3 bases, with 9 bases sitting between them. Germline CDR1 reads LNHNV; CDR2 reads YYDKDF (reference sequence). The CDR3 has 14 residues. DNA of the CDR3: TGTGCCACCAGCACCGGGACTTACACCGGGGAGCTGTTTTTT. It encodes CATSTGTYTGELFF.

This clonotype has ten or more counts. This chain connects TRBV7-9 to TRBJ1-2; 10 bases map to TRBD1. The CDR3 sequence is 13 residues long. Germline CDR1 reads SEHNR; CDR2 reads FQNEAQ (reference sequence). V lost 5 bases, J lost 8 bases, and 5 bases stayed unmatched. The CDR3 loop is CASSPGTGEGYTF. Written as DNA, the CDR3 is TGTGCCAGCAGCCCTGGGACAGGGGAGGGCTACACCTTC.

At least ten counts were recorded for this clonotype. This rearrangement joins TRBV29-1 to TRBJ1-1; D gene unclear. Trimming removed 4 bases from V and 8 bases from J, with 8 bases in between. The CDR3 sequence is 10 residues long. From germline, CDR1 is SQVTM and CDR2 ANQGSEA. The CDR3 DNA is TGCAGCGTTGGACCCGACGAAGCTTTCTTT. It encodes CSVGPDEAFF.

This clonotype occurred a few times. J is TRBJ2-2 and V is TRBV7-6; D is undetermined. This CDR3 is built from 13 residues. Trimming cost V 5 bases and J 4 bases, with 8 bases left between them. CDR1 and CDR2 from the germline V gene are SGHVS and FNYEAQ. In DNA, the CDR3 is TGTGCCAGCAGCCCGCAGTCCACCGGGGAGCTGTTTTTT. This codes for CASSPQSTGELFF.

This clonotype was seen a few times. The chain is built from TRBV12-3 or TRBV12-4 and TRBJ1-1; D uncertain. This CDR3 has 12 amino acids. The V gene lost 6 bases and the J gene lost 11 bases, with 16 bases spanning the gap. The CDR3 DNA reads TGTGCCAGCAGCCCCGTGGCCTCGGGGGCTTTCTTT. This sequence encodes CASSPVASGAFF.

This clonotype was observed a handful of times. The gene calls are TRBV10-3 and TRBJ2-7, with 8 bases aligning to TRBD2. Unmatched junction bases numbered 10, after V lost 3 bases and J lost 0 bases. The V gene's germline CDR1 is ENHRY and CDR2 SYGVKD. The CDR3 runs 17 residues. Here the CDR3 reads CAISEPHTGTSSYEQYF. The CDR3 DNA sequence: TGTGCCATCAGTGAACCTCATACCGGGACTAGCTCCTACGAGCAGTACTTC.

In its sample, this clonotype was seen a few times. This chain joins TRBV6-1 and TRBJ2-2, with D hard to call. The CDR3 contains 12 residues. CDR1 MNHNS and CDR2 SASEGT come from the germline V gene. The germline V and J ends were trimmed by 6 bases and 5 bases, with 7 bases remaining between them. As DNA, the CDR3 is TGTGCCAGCAGCCGGTGGACCGGGGAGCTGTTTTTT. Translated, it gives CASSRWTGELFF.

This clonotype was detected a few times. The chain is built from TRBV6-2 or TRBV6-3 and TRBJ2-2, with 13 bases identical to TRBD2. The germline V gene encodes CDR1 MNHEY and CDR2 SVGEGT. The CDR3 runs to 14 residues. V lost 11 bases, J lost 6 bases, and 6 bases stayed unmatched. The CDR3 protein is CAGRLAGGSGELFF. CDR3 DNA sequence: TGTGCCGGCCGACTAGCGGGAGGTTCCGGGGAGCTGTTTTTT.

In this sample, this clonotype turned up a few times. This chain joins TRBV5-1 and TRBJ2-5; 7 bases agree with TRBD1. Germline loops: CDR1 SGHRS, CDR2 YFSETQ. J gave up 7 bases and V 5 bases, and 14 bases lay outside the gene matches. This CDR3 spans 15 amino acids. CDR3 sequence (DNA): TGCGCCAGCAGGAAGACAGGGCTGGAGAAGACGACCCAGTACTTC. It translates to CASRKTGLEKTTQYF. The full variable domain, rest sourced from reference TRBV5-1 and TRBJ2-5, is KAGVTQTPRYLIKTRGQQVTLSCSPISGHRSVSWYQQTPGQGLQFLFEYFSETQRNKGNFPGRFSGRQFSNSRSEMNVSTLELGDSALYLCASRKTGLEKTTQYFGPGTRLLVL.